This T cell receptor beta chain was sequenced during a study of T cell responses to AZD1222 COVID-19 vaccine. Study-wide findings and caveats: Epitopes outside B.1.351 and B.1.1.7 mutated regions reportedly drew nearly half of spike TCRs. Donors, mostly white British, included more females; clonal diversity was possibly underestimated. Rises in breadth and depth of Spike-specific TCRs came after two AZD1222 doses.

Between the trimmed V and J ends, which lost 5 bases and 7 bases, there was a span of 14 bases. This CDR3 has 13 residues. Germline CDR1 and CDR2: PRHDT and FYEKMQ (reference sequence). Data came from immunoSEQ multiplex PCR; TCRdb stores just in-frame clones and leaves some out. Of 150,000 to 200,000 clones in the sample, about 90% were seen once. As to this clone: As yet, its antigen is unknown.

Samples with a second dose at about 4 or about 12 weeks were pooled together. The specimen was peripheral blood, collected 28 days after the second AZD1222 dose. This TCR came from an adult who received the AZD1222 COVID-19 vaccine. This chain uses TRBV13 with TRBJ1-2; TRBD1 is a possible D gene (5 bases). The CDR3 nucleotides read TGTGCCAGCAGCCGTGGCAGGGCAAGTGGCTACACCTTC. Translating gives CASSRGRASGYTF.